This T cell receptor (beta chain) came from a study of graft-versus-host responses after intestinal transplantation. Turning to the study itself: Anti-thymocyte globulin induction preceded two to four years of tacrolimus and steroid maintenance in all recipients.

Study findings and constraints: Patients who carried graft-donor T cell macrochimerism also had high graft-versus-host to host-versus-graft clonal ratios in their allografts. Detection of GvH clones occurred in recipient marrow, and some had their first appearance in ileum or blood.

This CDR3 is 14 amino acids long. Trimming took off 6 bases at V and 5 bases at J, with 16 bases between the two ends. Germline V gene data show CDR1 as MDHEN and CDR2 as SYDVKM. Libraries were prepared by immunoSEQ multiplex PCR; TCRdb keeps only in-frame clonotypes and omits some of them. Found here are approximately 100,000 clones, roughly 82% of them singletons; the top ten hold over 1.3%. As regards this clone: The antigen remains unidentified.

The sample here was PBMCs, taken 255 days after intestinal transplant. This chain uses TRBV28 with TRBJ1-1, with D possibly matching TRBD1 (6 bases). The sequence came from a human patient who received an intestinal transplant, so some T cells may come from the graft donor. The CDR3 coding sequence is TGTGCCAGCAGCTACGCACAGGGAAGAACTGAAGCTTTCTTT. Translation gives CASSYAQGRTEAFF.